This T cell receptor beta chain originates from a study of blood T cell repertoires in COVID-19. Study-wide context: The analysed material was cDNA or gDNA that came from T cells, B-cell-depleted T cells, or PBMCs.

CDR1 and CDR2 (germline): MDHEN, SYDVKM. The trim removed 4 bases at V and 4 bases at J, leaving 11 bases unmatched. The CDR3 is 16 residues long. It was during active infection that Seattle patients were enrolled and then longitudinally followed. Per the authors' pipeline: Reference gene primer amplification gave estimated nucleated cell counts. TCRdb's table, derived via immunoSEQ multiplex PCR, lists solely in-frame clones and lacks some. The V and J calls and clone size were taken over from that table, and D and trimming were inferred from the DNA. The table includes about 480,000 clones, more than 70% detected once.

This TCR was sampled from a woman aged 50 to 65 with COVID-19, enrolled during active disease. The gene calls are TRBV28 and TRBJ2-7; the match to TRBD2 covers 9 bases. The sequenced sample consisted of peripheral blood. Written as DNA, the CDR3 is TGTGCCAGCAGTTCCCCCGGAAGCGGGGGGCTTTACGAGCAGTACTTC. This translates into CASSSPGSGGLYEQYF.